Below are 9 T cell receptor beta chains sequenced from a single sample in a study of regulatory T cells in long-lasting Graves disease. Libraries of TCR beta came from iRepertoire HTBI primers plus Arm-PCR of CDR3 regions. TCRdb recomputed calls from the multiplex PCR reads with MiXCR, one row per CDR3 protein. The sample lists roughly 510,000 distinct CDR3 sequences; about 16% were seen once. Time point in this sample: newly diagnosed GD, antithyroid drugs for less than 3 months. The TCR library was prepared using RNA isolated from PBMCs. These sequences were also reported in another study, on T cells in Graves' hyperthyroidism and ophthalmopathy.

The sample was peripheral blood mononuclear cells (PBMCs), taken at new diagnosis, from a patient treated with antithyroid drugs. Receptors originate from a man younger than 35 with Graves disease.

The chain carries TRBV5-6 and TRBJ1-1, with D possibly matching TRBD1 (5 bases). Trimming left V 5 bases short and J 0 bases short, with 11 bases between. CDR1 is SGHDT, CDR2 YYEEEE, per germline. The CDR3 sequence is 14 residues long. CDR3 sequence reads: CASRAGRMNTEAFF. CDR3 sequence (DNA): TGTGCCAGCAGAGCGGGACGTATGAACACTGAAGCTTTCTTT.

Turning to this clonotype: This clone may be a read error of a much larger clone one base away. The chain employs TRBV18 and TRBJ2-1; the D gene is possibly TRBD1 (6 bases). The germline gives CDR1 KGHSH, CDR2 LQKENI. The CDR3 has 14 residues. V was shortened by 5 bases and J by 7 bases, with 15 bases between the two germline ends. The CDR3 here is CASSETGTLNEQFF. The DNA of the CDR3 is TGTGCCAGCTCAGAGACCGGGACACTTAATGAGCAGTTCTTC.

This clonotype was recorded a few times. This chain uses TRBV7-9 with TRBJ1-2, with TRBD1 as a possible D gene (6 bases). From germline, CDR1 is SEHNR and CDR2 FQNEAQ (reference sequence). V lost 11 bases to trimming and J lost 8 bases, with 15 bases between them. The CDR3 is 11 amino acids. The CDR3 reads CAGHRAEGYTF. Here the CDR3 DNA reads TGTGCCGGGCACAGGGCGGAAGGCTACACCTTC.

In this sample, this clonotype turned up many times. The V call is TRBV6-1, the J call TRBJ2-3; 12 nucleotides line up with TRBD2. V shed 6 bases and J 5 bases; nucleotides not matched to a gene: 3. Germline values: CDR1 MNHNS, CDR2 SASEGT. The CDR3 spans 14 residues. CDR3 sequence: CASRLAGGVDTQYF. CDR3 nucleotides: TGTGCCAGCAGACTAGCGGGAGGTGTAGATACGCAGTATTTT.

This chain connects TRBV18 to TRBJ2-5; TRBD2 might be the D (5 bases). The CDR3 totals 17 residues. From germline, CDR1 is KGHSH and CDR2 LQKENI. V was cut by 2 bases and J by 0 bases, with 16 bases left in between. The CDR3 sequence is CASSPNMVARHQETQYF. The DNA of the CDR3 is TGTGCCAGCTCACCAAATATGGTAGCGAGACACCAAGAGACCCAGTACTTC.

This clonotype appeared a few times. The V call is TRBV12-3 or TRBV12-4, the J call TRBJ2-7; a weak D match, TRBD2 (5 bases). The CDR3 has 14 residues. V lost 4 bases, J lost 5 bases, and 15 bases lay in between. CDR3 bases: TGTGCCAGCAGTTCCTGGGGAGTGGATAACGAGCAGTACTTC. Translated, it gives CASSSWGVDNEQYF.

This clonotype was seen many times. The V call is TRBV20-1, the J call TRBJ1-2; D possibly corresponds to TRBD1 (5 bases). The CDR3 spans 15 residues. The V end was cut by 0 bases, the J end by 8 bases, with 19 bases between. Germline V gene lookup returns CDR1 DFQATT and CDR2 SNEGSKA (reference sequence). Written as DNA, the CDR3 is TGCAGTGCTAGAGATGTCGGGGGTCGACTAAGCGGCTACACCTTC. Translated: CSARDVGGRLSGYTF.

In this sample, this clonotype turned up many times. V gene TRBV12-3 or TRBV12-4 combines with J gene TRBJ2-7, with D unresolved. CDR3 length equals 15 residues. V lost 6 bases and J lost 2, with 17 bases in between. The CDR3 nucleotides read TGTGCCAGCAGCCGACGGACCAACACAGCCTACGAGCAGTACTTC. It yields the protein CASSRRTNTAYEQYF.

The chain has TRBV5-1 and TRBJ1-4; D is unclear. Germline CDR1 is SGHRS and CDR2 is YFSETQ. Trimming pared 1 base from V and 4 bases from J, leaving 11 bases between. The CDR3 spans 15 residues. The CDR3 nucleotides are TGCGCCAGCAGCTTGAGGCCAGGCTATAATGAAAAACTGTTTTTT. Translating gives CASSLRPGYNEKLFF.